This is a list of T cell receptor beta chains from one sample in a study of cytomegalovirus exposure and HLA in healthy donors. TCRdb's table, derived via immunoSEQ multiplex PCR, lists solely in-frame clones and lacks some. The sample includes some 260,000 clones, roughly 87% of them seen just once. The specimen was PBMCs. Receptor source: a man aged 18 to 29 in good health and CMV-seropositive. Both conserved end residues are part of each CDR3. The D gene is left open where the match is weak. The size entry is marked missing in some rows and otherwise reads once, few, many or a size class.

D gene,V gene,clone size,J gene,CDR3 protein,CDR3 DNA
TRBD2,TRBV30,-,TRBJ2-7,CAWGLAGSYEQYF,TGTGCCTGGGGACTAGCGGGTTCCTACGAGCAGTACTTC
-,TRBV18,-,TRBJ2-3,CASSPSENTDTQYF,TGTGCCAGCTCACCGAGTGAGAACACAGATACGCAGTATTTT
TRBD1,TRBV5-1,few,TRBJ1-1,CATSVGTAVNTEAFF,TGCGCCACGTCTGTCGGGACAGCGGTGAACACTGAAGCTTTCTTT
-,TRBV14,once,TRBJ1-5,CASSPSGNQPQHF,TGTGCCAGCAGCCCCTCGGGGAATCAGCCCCAGCATTTT
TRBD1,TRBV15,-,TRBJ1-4,CATSRNRGGEKLFF,TGTGCCACCAGCAGAAACAGGGGAGGTGAAAAACTGTTTTTT
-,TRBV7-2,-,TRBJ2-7,CASSLGRGLTPYEQYF,TGTGCCAGCAGCTTAGGGAGGGGCCTGACTCCCTACGAGCAGTACTTC
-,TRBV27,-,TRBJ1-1,CASSARARNTEAFF,TGTGCCAGCAGTGCCCGGGCTAGGAACACTGAAGCTTTCTTT
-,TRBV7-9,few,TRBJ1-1,CASSSLVGGWRTEAFF,TGTGCCAGCAGCTCACTCGTGGGGGGATGGAGGACTGAAGCTTTCTTT
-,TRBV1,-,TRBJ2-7,CTSSHTSGNSSEQYF,TGCACCAGCAGCCACACTAGCGGGAATTCGAGCGAGCAGTACTTC
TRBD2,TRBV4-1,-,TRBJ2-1,CASSQDHAGGGLSEQFF,TGCGCCAGCAGCCAAGATCATGCGGGAGGGGGGCTTTCTGAGCAGTTCTTC
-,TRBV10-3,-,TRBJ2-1,CAISDWRAGNEQFF,TGTGCCATCAGTGATTGGAGGGCCGGCAATGAGCAGTTCTTC
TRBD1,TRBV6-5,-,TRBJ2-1,CASRLRPGQGNEQFF,TGTGCCAGTCGCCTCAGGCCGGGACAGGGAAATGAGCAGTTCTTC
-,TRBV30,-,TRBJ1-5,CAWSYDSSNQPQHF,TGTGCCTGGAGTTACGACAGTAGCAATCAGCCCCAGCATTTT
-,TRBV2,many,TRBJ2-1,CASGGAEQFF,TGTGCCAGCGGTGGGGCAGAGCAGTTCTTC
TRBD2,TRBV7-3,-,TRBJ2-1,CASSPTSVSEQFF,TGTGCCAGCAGCCCTACTAGCGTAAGTGAGCAGTTCTTC
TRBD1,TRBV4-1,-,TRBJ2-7,CASSRPGQLLYEQYF,TGCGCCAGCAGCCGTCCGGGACAGTTGCTCTACGAGCAGTACTTC
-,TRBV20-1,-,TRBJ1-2,CSARVHYGYTF,TGCAGTGCTAGGGTGCATTATGGCTACACCTTC
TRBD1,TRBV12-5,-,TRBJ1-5,CASASSGGAYQPQHF,TGTGCTAGTGCCTCGTCAGGGGGCGCCTATCAGCCCCAGCATTTT
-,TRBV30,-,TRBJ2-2,CAWRPVFRGGELFF,TGTGCCTGGAGGCCCGTCTTCCGAGGCGGGGAGCTGTTTTTT
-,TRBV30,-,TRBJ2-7,CAWSPGAWWEQYF,TGTGCCTGGAGTCCAGGCGCCTGGTGGGAGCAGTACTTC
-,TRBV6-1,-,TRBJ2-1,CASSDGRVGNEQFF,TGTGCCAGCAGTGATGGCAGGGTGGGTAATGAGCAGTTCTTC
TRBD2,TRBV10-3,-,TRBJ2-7,CAIRTSGTYEQYF,TGTGCCATCAGGACTAGCGGGACCTACGAGCAGTACTTC
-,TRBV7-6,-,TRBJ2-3,CASSSKGGTATDTQYF,TGTGCCAGCAGCTCCAAGGGGGGGACAGCCACAGATACGCAGTATTTT
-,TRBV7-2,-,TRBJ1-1,CASSLEEGRRAFF,TGTGCCAGCAGCTTAGAAGAGGGGCGACGGGCTTTCTTT
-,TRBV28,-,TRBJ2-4,CASSLGQTVAKNIQYF,TGTGCCAGCAGTTTAGGACAGACGGTAGCCAAAAACATTCAGTACTTC
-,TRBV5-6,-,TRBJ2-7,CASSPTALSYEQYF,TGTGCCAGCAGCCCGACAGCCCTCTCCTACGAGCAGTACTTC
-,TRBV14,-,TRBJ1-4,CASSQVREKLFF,TGTGCCAGCAGCCAAGTTCGAGAAAAACTGTTTTTT
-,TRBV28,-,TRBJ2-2,CASRSTLYPTYTGELFF,TGTGCCAGCAGGTCCACCCTTTACCCAACTTACACCGGGGAGCTGTTTTTT
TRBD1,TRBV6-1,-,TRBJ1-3,CASSEQGGGNTIYF,TGTGCCAGCAGTGAACAGGGGGGAGGAAACACCATATATTTT
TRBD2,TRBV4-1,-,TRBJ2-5,CASSPLYMREIRETQYF,TGCGCCAGCAGCCCGCTTTATATGCGGGAGATAAGGGAGACCCAGTACTTC
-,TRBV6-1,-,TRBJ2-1,CASSVNYNEQFF,TGTGCCAGCAGTGTGAACTACAATGAGCAGTTCTTC
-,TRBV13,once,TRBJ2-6,CASSLGFGARPLSGANVLTF,TGTGCCAGCAGCTTGGGCTTCGGGGCCCGACCCTTATCTGGGGCCAACGTCCTGACTTTC
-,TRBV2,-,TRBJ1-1,CASSGERRNTEAFF,TGTGCCAGCAGCGGAGAGAGAAGGAACACTGAAGCTTTCTTT
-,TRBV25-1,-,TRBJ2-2,CASSENTGELFF,TGTGCCAGCAGTGAGAACACCGGGGAGCTGTTTTTT
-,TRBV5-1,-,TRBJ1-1,CASSLERGRKAEAFF,TGCGCCAGCAGCTTGGAGCGGGGGCGCAAAGCTGAAGCTTTCTTT
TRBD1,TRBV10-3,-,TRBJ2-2,CAITNGQGAGTGELFF,TGTGCCATCACTAACGGACAGGGGGCGGGGACCGGGGAGCTGTTTTTT
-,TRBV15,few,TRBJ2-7,CATARSSYEQYF,TGTGCCACCGCCAGAAGCTCCTACGAGCAGTACTTC
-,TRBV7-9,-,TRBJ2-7,CASSLYSGRTYEQYF,TGTGCCAGCAGCTTATACTCCGGCAGGACCTACGAGCAGTACTTC
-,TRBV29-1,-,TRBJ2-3,CSARPLGSTDTQYF,TGCAGCGCGCGACCGCTCGGAAGCACAGATACGCAGTATTTT
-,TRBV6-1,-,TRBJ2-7,CASSEAKTFSYEQYF,TGTGCCAGCAGTGAAGCGAAGACTTTTTCCTACGAGCAGTACTTC
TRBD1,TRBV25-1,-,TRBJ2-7,CASSEGRGLDEQYF,TGTGCCAGCAGTGAAGGCAGGGGGCTCGACGAGCAGTACTTC
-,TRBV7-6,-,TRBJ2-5,CASSLEARGETQYF,TGTGCCAGCAGCTTAGAAGCCCGGGGGGAGACCCAGTACTTC
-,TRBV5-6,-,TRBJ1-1,CASSFSRGRGTEAFF,TGTGCCAGCAGCTTTTCCAGGGGAAGGGGGACTGAAGCTTTCTTT
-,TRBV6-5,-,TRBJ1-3,CASSPHYSGNTIYF,TGTGCCAGCAGCCCGCACTACTCTGGAAACACCATATATTTT
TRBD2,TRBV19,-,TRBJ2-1,CASSIDRGAYNEQFF,TGTGCCAGTAGTATCGACCGGGGGGCCTACAATGAGCAGTTCTTC
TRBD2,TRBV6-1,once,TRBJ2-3,CASSVGGRGGTDTQYF,TGTGCCAGCAGTGTCGGTGGGCGGGGGGGTACAGATACGCAGTATTTT
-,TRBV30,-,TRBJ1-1,CAGDPGRNTEAFF,TGTGCCGGGGACCCGGGACGGAACACTGAAGCTTTCTTT
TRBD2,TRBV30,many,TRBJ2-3,CAWSETGTRRNTQYF,TGTGCCTGGAGCGAAACCGGGACTAGGAGAAATACGCAGTATTTT
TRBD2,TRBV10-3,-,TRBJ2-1,CAISESTGLAGGREQFF,TGTGCCATCAGTGAGTCGACGGGGCTAGCGGGAGGAAGGGAGCAGTTCTTC